This entry lists 12 T cell receptor beta chains sequenced from one sample in a study of cytomegalovirus exposure and HLA in healthy donors. Amplification used 60 Vbeta primers and 13 Jbeta primers. Clones were sequenced by immunoSEQ multiplex PCR, and TCRdb holds only the in-frame ones, with some missing. Here the sample spans about 300,000 clones, 75% to 90% being singletons. Sequencing used PBMCs. These receptors came from a man aged 35-49 years in good health and CMV-seropositive.

The CDR3 here is CASIEGGGQETQYF. CDR3 nucleotides: TGTGCCAGCATCGAAGGGGGAGGGCAAGAGACCCAGTACTTC. The V and J genes are TRBV7-9 and TRBJ2-5; a weak D match, TRBD2 (7 bases). CDR3 length equals 14 residues. Trimming pared 7 bases from V and 2 bases from J, leaving 14 bases between. Germline CDR1 and CDR2: SEHNR and FQNEAQ (reference sequence).

The table lists this clone with a count of one. This sequence joins TRBV5-1 and TRBJ2-3, with D maybe TRBD1 (6 bases). Germline CDR1 and CDR2: SGHRS and YFSETQ. Trimming removed 2 bases from V and 0 bases from J, with 13 bases in between. The CDR3 covers 16 residues. The DNA of the CDR3 is TGCGCCAGCAGCTTCACAGGGCCTCTGAGCACAGATACGCAGTATTTT. It encodes CASSFTGPLSTDTQYF.

The chain links TRBV28 to TRBJ1-2; no firm D call. V lost 5 bases and J 0 bases, leaving 7 bases between the germline ends. Germline lookup yields CDR1 MDHEN and CDR2 SYDVKM. The CDR3 loop spans 13 amino acids. CDR3: CASSTPTNYGYTF. CDR3 bases: TGTGCCAGCAGTACTCCAACTAACTATGGCTACACCTTC.

The chain joins TRBV18 to TRBJ2-7; perhaps TRBD2 as D (5 bases). V lost 0 bases and J 6 bases, leaving 9 bases between the germline ends. The CDR3 is 13 amino acids. Germline loops: CDR1 KGHSH, CDR2 LQKENI. CDR3 residues: CASSPPSGSEQYF. The DNA for the CDR3 is TGTGCCAGCTCACCACCGTCGGGGTCCGAGCAGTACTTC.

The V and J genes are TRBV2 and TRBJ2-7, with D perhaps TRBD1 (5 bases). Germline lookup yields CDR1 SNHLY and CDR2 FYNNEI. The CDR3 is made up of 15 amino acids. Trimming stripped 0 bases from V and 3 bases from J, with 12 bases between. The CDR3 nucleotides read TGTGCCAGCAGTGAAGCAGGCCAGGGATACTACGAGCAGTACTTC. Residues: CASSEAGQGYYEQYF.

This clone occurred once. The chain is built from TRBV9 and TRBJ1-4; 7 bases align to TRBD1. This CDR3 has 15 residues. Trimming removed 4 bases from V and 0 bases from J; junction bases left unmatched: 3. Germline CDR1 SGDLS, CDR2 YYNGEE. The CDR3 loop is CASSFTGATNEKLFF. The DNA for the CDR3 is TGTGCCAGCAGCTTCACAGGGGCAACTAATGAAAAACTGTTTTTT.

The V gene is TRBV7-6, the J gene TRBJ2-7; the match to TRBD2 covers 9 bases. The trim removed 5 bases at V and 6 bases at J, leaving 11 bases unmatched. The CDR3 runs to 15 residues. Germline V gene sequence: CDR1 SGHVS, CDR2 FNYEAQ. This chain's CDR3 is CASSPPAGGGLEQYF. The CDR3, as DNA: TGTGCCAGCAGCCCCCCCGCGGGAGGGGGTCTCGAGCAGTACTTC.

V is TRBV19 and J is TRBJ2-1; TRBD1 agrees at 7 bases. The CDR3 consists of 14 residues. Trimming removed 5 bases from V and 3 bases from J; junction bases left unmatched: 4. Per germline, CDR1 LNHDA and CDR2 SQIVND (reference sequence). The CDR3 loop is CASSARQGYNEQFF. The CDR3 DNA reads TGTGCCAGTAGTGCTCGACAGGGCTACAATGAGCAGTTCTTC.

This clone was observed a few times. This chain joins TRBV18 and TRBJ1-1, with TRBD1 matching 9 bases. Germline CDR1 and CDR2: KGHSH and LQKENI. The CDR3 consists of 14 residues. J gave up 4 bases and V 3 bases, and 3 bases lay outside the gene matches. The CDR3 protein is CASSPGTGSTEAFF. CDR3 bases: TGTGCCAGCTCACCCGGGACAGGGTCCACTGAAGCTTTCTTT.

CDR3 amino acids: CASSELGQPTTYGYTF. In nucleotides, the CDR3 is TGTGCCAGCAGTGAATTGGGACAACCAACAACTTATGGCTACACCTTC. This chain links TRBV25-1 with TRBJ1-2, with D possibly matching TRBD1 (6 bases). Germline CDR1 reads MGHDK; CDR2 reads SYGVNS. CDR3 length: 16 amino acids. V was clipped by 1 base and J by 5 bases, with 17 bases between them.

This chain connects TRBV7-2 to TRBJ2-7; 9 bases map to TRBD1. In germline, CDR1 is SGHTA, CDR2 FQGNSA. The CDR3 covers 13 residues. The V and J ends lost 8 bases and 3 bases, in that order; junction bases with no gene match: 5. In DNA, the CDR3 is TGTGCCAGCGGTACAGGGGGCGTCTACGAGCAGTACTTC. It encodes CASGTGGVYEQYF. Filled out from reference TRBV7-2 and TRBJ2-7, the complete variable domain reads GAGVSQSPSNKVTEKGKDVELRCDPISGHTALYWYRQSLGQGLEFLIYFQGNSAPDKSGLPSDRFSAERTGGSVSTLTIQRTQQEDSAVYLCASGTGGVYEQYFGPGTRLTVT.

CDR3 nucleotides: TGCGCCAGCAGCCAAGATTTGGGAGTCGGCGAGCAGTACTTC. Amino acids: CASSQDLGVGEQYF. V usage is TRBV4-3 and J usage is TRBJ2-7; TRBD2 is a possible D gene (5 bases). The CDR3 has 14 amino acids. Deletions cut 0 bases from V and 6 bases from J, with 12 bases between. CDR1 and CDR2 from the germline V gene are LGHNA and YSLEER.